The clone carrying this T cell receptor beta chain has more than one count but fewer than ten. Its antigen is as yet unknown. TCR beta CDR3 regions were amplified from RNA. When the TCR CDR3 underwent first-round RT-PCR, the HTBI primer set was used. TCRdb ran MiXCR on the multiplex PCR reads and lists one entry per CDR3 protein. The data hold 500,000 or so distinct CDR3 sequences, with roughly 17% observed a single time. The data are from a study of T cells in Graves' hyperthyroidism and ophthalmopathy. Subjects with ophthalmopathy showed a Clinical Activity Score no lower than 3, a NOSPECS grade no lower than 4, and a duration shorter than 3 months. Lactation, pregnancy, other autoimmune disease or uncontrolled infection led to exclusion of patients. Whole-study results and caveats: The model foresaw ophthalmopathy a median around 6 months prior to onset.

Germline CDR1 is DFQATT and CDR2 is SNEGSKA (reference sequence). The CDR3 is 14 amino acids. V lost 5 bases and J lost 9, with 20 bases in between. Sequencing input: blood. The receptor comes from a woman between 18 and 29 years old with Graves' ophthalmopathy. V gene TRBV20-1 combines with J gene TRBJ2-1; tentatively, D is TRBD2 (6 bases). The CDR3 sequence: CSAGVGGALGEQFF. CDR3 nucleotide sequence: TGCAGTGCTGGGGTCGGAGGGGCATTAGGTGAGCAGTTCTTC.